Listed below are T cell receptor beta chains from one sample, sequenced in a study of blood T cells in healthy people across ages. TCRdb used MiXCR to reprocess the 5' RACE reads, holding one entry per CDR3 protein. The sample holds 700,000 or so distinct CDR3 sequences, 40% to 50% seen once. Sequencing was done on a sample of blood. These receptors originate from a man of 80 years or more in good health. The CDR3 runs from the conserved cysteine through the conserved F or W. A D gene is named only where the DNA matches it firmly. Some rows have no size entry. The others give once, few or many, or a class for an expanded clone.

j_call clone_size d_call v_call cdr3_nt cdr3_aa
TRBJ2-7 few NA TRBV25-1 TGTGCCAGCAGTGCTCCCGTAGGTTTGAACGAGCAGTACTTC CASSAPVGLNEQYF
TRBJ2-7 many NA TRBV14 TGTGCCAGCAGCCAACTATCCCTAGGGCGGGGCGAGCAGTACTTC CASSQLSLGRGEQYF
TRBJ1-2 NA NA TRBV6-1 TGTGCCAGCAGTGATGGCGGCGCGGGGGGGTACTATGGCTACACCTTC CASSDGGAGGYYGYTF
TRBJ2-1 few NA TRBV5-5 TGTGCCAGCTTTCCTACGGGGGTTTCCTACAATGAGCAGTTCTTC CASFPTGVSYNEQFF
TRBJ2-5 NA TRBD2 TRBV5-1 TGCGCCAGCAGCCGGAGCGGGAGCGTCCAAGAGACCCAGTACTTC CASSRSGSVQETQYF
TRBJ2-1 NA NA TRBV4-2 TGTGCCAGCAGCCAAGAACAGGGTGGAGAGACCCAGTTCTTT CASSQEQGGETQFF
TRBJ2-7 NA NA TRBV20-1 TGCAGTGCTAGTTCGGGAACAGGGTTGACCTACGAGCAGTACTTC CSASSGTGLTYEQYF
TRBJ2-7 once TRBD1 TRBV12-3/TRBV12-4 TGTGCCAGCAGTTTTAAAGGACAGGATCTATCCTACGAGCAGTACTTC CASSFKGQDLSYEQYF
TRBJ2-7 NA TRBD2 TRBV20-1 TGCAGTGCTCCCCGAATGGGCGGGGGAAGGGAGCAGTACTTC CSAPRMGGGREQYF
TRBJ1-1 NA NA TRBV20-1 TGCAGTGTCCGTAGGCCCCCCTCCCGGGGGAACACTGAAGCTTTCTTT CSVRRPPSRGNTEAFF
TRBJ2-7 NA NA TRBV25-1 TGTGCCAGCAGTGAAGGGGGATCCTACTACGAGCAGTACTTC CASSEGGSYYEQYF
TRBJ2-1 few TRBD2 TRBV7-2 TGTGCCAGCACTCTTGGGGGCGGGAGGAGCAATGAGCAGTTCTTC CASTLGGGRSNEQFF
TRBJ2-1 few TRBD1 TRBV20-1 TGCAGTGCTAGTCGGCAGGGGGCGAGGAACAATGAGCAGTTCTTC CSASRQGARNNEQFF
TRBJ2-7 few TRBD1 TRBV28 TGTGCCAGCAGATCCTCCGGGACAGAGTTTTCCTACGAGCAGTACTTC CASRSSGTEFSYEQYF
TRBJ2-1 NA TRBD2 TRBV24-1 TGTGCCACCAGCCCCACTGGACTAGCGGGAGGGCCCCAGTTCTTC CATSPTGLAGGPQFF
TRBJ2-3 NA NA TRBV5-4 TGTGCCAGCAGCGGGGGATCCGGGGATACGCAGTATTTT CASSGGSGDTQYF
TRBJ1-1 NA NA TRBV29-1 TGCAGCGTTGAAAGGGAGGCCCCGGCTGAAGCTTTCTTT CSVEREAPAEAFF
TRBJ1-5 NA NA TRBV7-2 TGTGCCAGCAGCTTAGTCGGCCCTGGGGTAAGTCAGCCCCAGCATTTT CASSLVGPGVSQPQHF
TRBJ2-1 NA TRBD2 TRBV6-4 TGTGCCAGCAGTGCAGCGACTAGCGGGGCTGAGCAGTTCTTC CASSAATSGAEQFF
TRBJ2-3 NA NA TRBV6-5 TGTGCCAGCAGTGCCACGGGGGCGCGTACAGATACGCAGTATTTT CASSATGARTDTQYF
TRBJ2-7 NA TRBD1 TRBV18 TGTGCCAGCCCTCAAACCCCAACAGGGGTAGAGCAGTACTTC CASPQTPTGVEQYF
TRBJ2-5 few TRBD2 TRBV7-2 TGTGCCAGCAGCCAAGCCGTCAGCGGGGCGGAGACCCAGTACTTC CASSQAVSGAETQYF
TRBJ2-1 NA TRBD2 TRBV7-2 TGTGCCAGCAGCTCTCGGACTAGCGGGGGAGAAAGTGAGCAGTTCTTC CASSSRTSGGESEQFF
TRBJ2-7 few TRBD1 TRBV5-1 TGCGCCAGCGGTGGACAGGGGGAAAGCGAGCAGTACTTC CASGGQGESEQYF
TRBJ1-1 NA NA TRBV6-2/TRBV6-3 TGTGCCAGCAGTTGGGGACCGTGGAACACTGAAGCTTTCTTT CASSWGPWNTEAFF
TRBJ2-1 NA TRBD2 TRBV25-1 TGTGCCAGCAGCCAGAGACTAGCGAGAGGGTATGAGCAGTTCTTC CASSQRLARGYEQFF
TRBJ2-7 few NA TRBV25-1 TGTGCCAGCATCCGGGGAGGTTCCTACGAGCAGTACTTC CASIRGGSYEQYF
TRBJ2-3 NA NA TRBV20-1 TGCAGTGCTACCAACCCCAGAAGAAACACAGATACGCAGTATTTT CSATNPRRNTDTQYF
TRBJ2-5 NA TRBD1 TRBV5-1 TGCGTCAGCGCCCTAGGGACAGGGGGCGCGGGGGATCAAGAGACCCAGTACTTC CVSALGTGGAGDQETQYF
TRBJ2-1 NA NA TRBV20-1 TGCAGTGCTCCTTTCCGAGGGGCAGGATGGAGCAATGAGCAGTTCTTC CSAPFRGAGWSNEQFF
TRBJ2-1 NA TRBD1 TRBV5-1 TGCGCCAGCAGGGCGGGACAGGGAATCGATGAGCAGTTCTTC CASRAGQGIDEQFF
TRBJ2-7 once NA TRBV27 TGTGCCAGCAGTTTAAGGGGTATTCCCTACGAGCAGTACTTC CASSLRGIPYEQYF
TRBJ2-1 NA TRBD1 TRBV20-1 TGCAGTGCCCCTCAGGCAGGGGGCAATGAGCAGTTCTTC CSAPQAGGNEQFF
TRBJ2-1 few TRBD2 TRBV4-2 TGTGCCAGCAGCCCGAGCGGGGAATACAATGAGCAGTTCTTC CASSPSGEYNEQFF
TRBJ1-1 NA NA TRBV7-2 TGTGCCAGCAGCTTTAACAATTTACGGGGCACTGAAGCTTTCTTT CASSFNNLRGTEAFF
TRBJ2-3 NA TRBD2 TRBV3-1 TGTGCCAACAGCCATGCCCGCAGCGGGGGGGCTGATACGCAGTATTTT CANSHARSGGADTQYF
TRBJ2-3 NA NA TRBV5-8 TGTGCCAGCAGCTTAGTTCAGGGCAGCACAGATACGCAGTATTTT CASSLVQGSTDTQYF
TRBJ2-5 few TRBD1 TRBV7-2 TGTGCCAGCAGGCAGGCGAGGGGGCGAGAGACCCAGTACTTC CASRQARGRETQYF
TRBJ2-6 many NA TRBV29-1 TGCAGCGTGTTATCTGGGGCCAACGTCCTGACTTTC CSVLSGANVLTF
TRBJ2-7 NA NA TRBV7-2 TGTGCCAGCAGCTTCAGGGGCCCCACGGGATATGAGCAGTACTTC CASSFRGPTGYEQYF
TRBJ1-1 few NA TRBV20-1 TGCAGTGCTAGAGAGGTTTCTGCCGACACTGAAGCTTTCTTT CSAREVSADTEAFF
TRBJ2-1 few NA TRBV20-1 TGCAGTGCAATGCCGAGACAGCGGAACAATGAGCAGTTCTTC CSAMPRQRNNEQFF